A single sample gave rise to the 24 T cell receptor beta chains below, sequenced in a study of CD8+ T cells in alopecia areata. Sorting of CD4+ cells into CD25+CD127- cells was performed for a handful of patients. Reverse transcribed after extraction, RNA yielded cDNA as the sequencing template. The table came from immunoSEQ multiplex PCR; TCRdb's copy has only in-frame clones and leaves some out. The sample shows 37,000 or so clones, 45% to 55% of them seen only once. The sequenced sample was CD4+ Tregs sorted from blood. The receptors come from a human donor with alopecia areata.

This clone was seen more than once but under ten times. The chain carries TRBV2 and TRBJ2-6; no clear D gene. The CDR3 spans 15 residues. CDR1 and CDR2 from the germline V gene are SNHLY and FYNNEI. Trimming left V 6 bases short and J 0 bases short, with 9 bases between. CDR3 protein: CASRAGDSGANVLTF. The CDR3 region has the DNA TGTGCCAGCAGGGCCGGCGACTCTGGGGCCAACGTCCTGACTTTC.

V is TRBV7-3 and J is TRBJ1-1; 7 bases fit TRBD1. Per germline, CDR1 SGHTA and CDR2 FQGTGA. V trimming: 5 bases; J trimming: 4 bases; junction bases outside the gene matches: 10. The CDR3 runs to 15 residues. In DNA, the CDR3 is TGTGCCAGCAGCCCCACAGGGGACGGGACCACTGAAGCTTTCTTT. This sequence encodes CASSPTGDGTTEAFF. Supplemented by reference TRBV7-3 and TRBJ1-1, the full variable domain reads GAGVSQTPSNKVTEKGKYVELRCDPISGHTALYWYRQSLGQGPEFLIYFQGTGAADDSGLPNDRFFAVRPEGSVSTLKIQRTERGDSAVYLCASSPTGDGTTEAFFGQGTRLTVV.

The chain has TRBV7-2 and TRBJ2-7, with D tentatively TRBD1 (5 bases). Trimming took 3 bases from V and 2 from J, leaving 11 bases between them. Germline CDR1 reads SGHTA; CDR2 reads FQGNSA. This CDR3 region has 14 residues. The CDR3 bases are TGTGCCAGCAGCTTGCAAGGGGATGCCTACGAGCAGTACTTC. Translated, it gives CASSLQGDAYEQYF.

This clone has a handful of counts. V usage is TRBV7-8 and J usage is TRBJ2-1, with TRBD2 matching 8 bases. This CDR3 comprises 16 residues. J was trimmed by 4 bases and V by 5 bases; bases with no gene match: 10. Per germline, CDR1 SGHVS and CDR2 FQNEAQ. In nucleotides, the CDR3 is TGTGCCAGCAGCCACGGGGAGCGGGGGCCTTACAATGAGCAGTTCTTC. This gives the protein CASSHGERGPYNEQFF.

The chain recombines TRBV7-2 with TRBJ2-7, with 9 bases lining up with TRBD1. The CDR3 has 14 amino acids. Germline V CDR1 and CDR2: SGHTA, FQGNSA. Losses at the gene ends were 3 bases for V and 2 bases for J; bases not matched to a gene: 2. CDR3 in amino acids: CASSFRQGAYEQYF. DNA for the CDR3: TGTGCCAGCAGCTTTAGACAGGGGGCCTACGAGCAGTACTTC.

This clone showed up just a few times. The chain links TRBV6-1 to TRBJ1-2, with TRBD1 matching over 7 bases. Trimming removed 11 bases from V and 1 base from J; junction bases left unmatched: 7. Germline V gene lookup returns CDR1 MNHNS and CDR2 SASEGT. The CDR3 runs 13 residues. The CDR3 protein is CAFGQDSNYGYTF. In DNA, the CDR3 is TGTGCCTTTGGACAGGATAGTAACTATGGCTACACCTTC.

The CDR3 DNA is TGCGCCAGCAGCCAGCAAGACAGGGGCGGCACCGGGGAGCTGTTTTTT. This sequence encodes CASSQQDRGGTGELFF. V and J are TRBV4-3 and TRBJ2-2; 8 bases fit TRBD1. The J segment lost 4 bases and the V segment lost 3 bases, leaving 7 bases of the junction unmatched. This CDR3 contains 16 residues. Germline loops: CDR1 LGHNA, CDR2 YSLEER.

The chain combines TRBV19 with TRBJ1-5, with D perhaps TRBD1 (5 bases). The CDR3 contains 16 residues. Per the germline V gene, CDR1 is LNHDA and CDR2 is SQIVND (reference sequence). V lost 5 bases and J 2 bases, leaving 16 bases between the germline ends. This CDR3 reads CASSPWTRPGNQPQHF. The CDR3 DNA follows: TGTGCCAGTAGTCCGTGGACACGGCCGGGCAATCAGCCCCAGCATTTT.

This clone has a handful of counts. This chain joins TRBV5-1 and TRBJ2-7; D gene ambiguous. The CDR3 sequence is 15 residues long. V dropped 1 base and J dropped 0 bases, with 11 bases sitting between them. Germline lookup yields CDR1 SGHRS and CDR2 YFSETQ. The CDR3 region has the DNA TGCGCCAGCAGCTTGAGGTGGGAATCCTCCTACGAGCAGTACTTC. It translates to CASSLRWESSYEQYF.

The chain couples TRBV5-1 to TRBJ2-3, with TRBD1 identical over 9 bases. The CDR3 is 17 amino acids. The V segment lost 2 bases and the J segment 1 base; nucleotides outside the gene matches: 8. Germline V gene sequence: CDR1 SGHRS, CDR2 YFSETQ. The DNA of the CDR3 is TGCGCCAGCAGCTTAATTAGAACAGGGGGCCGCACAGATACGCAGTATTTT. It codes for CASSLIRTGGRTDTQYF. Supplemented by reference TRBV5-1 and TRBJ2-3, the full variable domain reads KAGVTQTPRYLIKTRGQQVTLSCSPISGHRSVSWYQQTPGQGLQFLFEYFSETQRNKGNFPGRFSGRQFSNSRSEMNVSTLELGDSALYLCASSLIRTGGRTDTQYFGPGTRLTVL.

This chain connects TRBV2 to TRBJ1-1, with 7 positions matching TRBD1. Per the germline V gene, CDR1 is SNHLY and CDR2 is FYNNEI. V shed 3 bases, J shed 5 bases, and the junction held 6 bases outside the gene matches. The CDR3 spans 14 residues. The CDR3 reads CASSEVTGITEAFF. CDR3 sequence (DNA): TGTGCCAGCAGTGAGGTGACAGGGATAACTGAAGCTTTCTTT.

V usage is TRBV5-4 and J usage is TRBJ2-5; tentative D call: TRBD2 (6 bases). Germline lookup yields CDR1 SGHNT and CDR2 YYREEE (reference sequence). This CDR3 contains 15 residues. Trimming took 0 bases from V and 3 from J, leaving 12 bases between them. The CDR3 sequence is CASSLVRGIEETQYF. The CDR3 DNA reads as TGTGCCAGCAGCTTGGTTCGCGGGATAGAAGAGACCCAGTACTTC. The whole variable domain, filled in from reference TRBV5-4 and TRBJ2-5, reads ETGVTQSPTHLIKTRGQQVTLRCSSQSGHNTVSWYQQALGQGPQFIFQYYREEENGRGNFPPRFSGLQFPNYSSELNVNALELDDSALYLCASSLVRGIEETQYFGPGTRLLVL.

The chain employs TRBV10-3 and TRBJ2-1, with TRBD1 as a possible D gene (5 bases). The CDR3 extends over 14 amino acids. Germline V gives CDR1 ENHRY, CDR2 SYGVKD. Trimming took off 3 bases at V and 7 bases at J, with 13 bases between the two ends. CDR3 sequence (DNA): TGTGCCATCAGTGAAAGAGACAGCCTTAATGAGCAGTTCTTC. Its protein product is CAISERDSLNEQFF.

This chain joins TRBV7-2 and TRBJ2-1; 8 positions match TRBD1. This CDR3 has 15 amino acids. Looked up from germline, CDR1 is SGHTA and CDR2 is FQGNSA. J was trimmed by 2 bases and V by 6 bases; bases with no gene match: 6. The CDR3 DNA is TGTGCCAGCAGTATCGGACAGGGAACCTACAATGAGCAGTTCTTC. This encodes CASSIGQGTYNEQFF.

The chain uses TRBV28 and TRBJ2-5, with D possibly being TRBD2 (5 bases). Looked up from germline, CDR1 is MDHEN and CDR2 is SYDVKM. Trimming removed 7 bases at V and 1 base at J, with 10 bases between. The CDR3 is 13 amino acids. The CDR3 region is CASIPGSQETQYF. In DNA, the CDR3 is TGTGCCAGCATCCCGGGAAGCCAAGAGACCCAGTACTTC.

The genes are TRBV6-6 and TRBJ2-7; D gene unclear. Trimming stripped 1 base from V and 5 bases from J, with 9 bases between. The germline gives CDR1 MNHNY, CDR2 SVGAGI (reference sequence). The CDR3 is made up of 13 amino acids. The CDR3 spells CASSYLAWDEQYF. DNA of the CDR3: TGTGCCAGCAGTTACTTGGCGTGGGACGAGCAGTACTTC.

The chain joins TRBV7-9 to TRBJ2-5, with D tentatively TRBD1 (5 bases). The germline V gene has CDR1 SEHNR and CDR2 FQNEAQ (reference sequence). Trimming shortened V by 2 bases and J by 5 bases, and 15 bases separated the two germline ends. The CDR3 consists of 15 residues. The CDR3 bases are TGTGCCAGCAGCTTACAAGGGGCCTCAGGGGAGACCCAGTACTTC. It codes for CASSLQGASGETQYF.

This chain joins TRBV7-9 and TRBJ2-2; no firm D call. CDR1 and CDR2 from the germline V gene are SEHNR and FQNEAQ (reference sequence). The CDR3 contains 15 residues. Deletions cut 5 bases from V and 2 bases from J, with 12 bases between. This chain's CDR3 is CASSARRLNTGELFF. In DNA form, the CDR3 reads TGTGCCAGCAGCGCCAGGAGATTAAACACCGGGGAGCTGTTTTTT. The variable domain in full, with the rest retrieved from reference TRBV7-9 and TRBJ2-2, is DTGVSQNPRHKITKRGQNVTFRCDPISEHNRLYWYRQTLGQGPEFLTYFQNEAQLEKSRLLSDRFSAERPKGSFSTLEIQRTEQGDSAMYLCASSARRLNTGELFFGEGSRLTVL.

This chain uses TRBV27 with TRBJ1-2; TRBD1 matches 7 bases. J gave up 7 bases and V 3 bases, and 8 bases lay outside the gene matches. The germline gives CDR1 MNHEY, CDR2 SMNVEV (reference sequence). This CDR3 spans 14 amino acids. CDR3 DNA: TGTGCCAGCAGTTTCCAGACAGGGACCTCTGGCTACACCTTC. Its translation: CASSFQTGTSGYTF.

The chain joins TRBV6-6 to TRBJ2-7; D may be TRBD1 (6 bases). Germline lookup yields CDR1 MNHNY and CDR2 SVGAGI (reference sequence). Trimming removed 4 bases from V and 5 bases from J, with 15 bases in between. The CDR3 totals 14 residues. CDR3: CASSSPYRDNEQYF. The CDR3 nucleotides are TGTGCCAGCAGTTCCCCGTACAGGGATAACGAGCAGTACTTC.

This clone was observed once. CDR3 sequence reads: CASSYLAGGPSGELFF. The CDR3 region has the DNA TGTGCCAGCAGTTACCTCGCGGGAGGGCCTTCCGGGGAGCTGTTTTTT. The V and J genes are TRBV6-5 and TRBJ2-2; 9 nucleotides agree with TRBD2. The length of the CDR3 is 16 residues. The germline V gene has CDR1 MNHEY and CDR2 SVGAGI. V lost 2 bases and J lost 6; bases outside the gene matches: 7.

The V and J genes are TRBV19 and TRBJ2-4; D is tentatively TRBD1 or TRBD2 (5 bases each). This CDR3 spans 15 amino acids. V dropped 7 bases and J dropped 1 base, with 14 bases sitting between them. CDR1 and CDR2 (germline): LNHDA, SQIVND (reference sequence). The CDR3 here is CASKSRGEAKNIQYF. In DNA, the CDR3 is TGTGCCAGTAAGAGTCGGGGCGAGGCCAAAAACATTCAGTACTTC.

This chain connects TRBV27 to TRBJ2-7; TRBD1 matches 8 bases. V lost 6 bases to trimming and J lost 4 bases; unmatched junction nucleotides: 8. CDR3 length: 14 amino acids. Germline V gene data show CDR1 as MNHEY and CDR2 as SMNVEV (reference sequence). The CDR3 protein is CASSPAGGRYEQYF. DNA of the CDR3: TGTGCCAGCAGCCCCGCAGGGGGCAGGTACGAGCAGTACTTC.

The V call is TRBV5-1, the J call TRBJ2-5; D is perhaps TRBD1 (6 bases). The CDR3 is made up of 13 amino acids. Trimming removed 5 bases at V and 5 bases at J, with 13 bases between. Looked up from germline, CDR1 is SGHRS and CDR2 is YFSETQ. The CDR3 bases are TGCGCCAGCAGTAAGGACAGAAGGGAGACCCAGTACTTC. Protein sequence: CASSKDRRETQYF.